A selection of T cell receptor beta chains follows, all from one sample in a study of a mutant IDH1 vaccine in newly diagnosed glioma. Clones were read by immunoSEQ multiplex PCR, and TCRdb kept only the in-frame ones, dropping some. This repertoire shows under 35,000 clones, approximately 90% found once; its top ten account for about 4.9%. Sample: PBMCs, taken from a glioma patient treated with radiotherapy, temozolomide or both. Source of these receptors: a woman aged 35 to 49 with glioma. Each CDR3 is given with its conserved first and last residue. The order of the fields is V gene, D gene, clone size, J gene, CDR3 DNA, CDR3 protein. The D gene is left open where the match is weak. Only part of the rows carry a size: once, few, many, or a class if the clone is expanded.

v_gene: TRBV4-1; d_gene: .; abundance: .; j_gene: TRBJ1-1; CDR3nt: TGCGCCAGCAGCCAAAGCGGTTTGAACACTGAAGCTTTCTTT; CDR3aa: CASSQSGLNTEAFF
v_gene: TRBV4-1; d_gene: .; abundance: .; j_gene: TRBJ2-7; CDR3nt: TGCGCCAGCAGCCAAGGGCAGGGGCCCTCCTACGAGCAGTACTTC; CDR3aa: CASSQGQGPSYEQYF
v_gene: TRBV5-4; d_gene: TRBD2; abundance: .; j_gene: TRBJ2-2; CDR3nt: TGTGCCAGCAGCCAGGGAGCGGGAAACACCGGGGAGCTGTTTTTT; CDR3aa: CASSQGAGNTGELFF
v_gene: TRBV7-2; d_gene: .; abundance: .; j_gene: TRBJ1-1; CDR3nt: TGTGCCAGCAGCTCACAGGGACGGATGAACACTGAAGCTTTCTTT; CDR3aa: CASSSQGRMNTEAFF
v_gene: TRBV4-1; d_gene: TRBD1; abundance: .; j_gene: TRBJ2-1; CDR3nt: TGCGCCAGCAGCCAGCCGAGACAGGGCCTTGAGCAGTTCTTC; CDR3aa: CASSQPRQGLEQFF
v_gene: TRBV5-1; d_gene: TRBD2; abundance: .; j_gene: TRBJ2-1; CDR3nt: TGCGCCAGCAGCACCGGCGGTAGCGGGGTCAATGAGCAGTTCTTC; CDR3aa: CASSTGGSGVNEQFF
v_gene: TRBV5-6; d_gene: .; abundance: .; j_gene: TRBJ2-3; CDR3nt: TGTGCCAGCAGCCCCTATACAGATACGCAGTATTTT; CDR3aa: CASSPYTDTQYF
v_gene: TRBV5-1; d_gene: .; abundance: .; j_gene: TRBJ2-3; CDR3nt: TGCGCCAGCAGCGGAACAGGGAGCACAGATACGCAGTATTTT; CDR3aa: CASSGTGSTDTQYF
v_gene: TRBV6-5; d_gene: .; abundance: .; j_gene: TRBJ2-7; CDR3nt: TGTGCCAGCAGTGGCTCCCGAGACGAGCAGTACTTC; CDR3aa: CASSGSRDEQYF
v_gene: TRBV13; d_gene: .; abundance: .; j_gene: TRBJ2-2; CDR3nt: TGTGCCAGCAGCCCCAGTCGGGGAACCGGGGAGCTGTTTTTT; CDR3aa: CASSPSRGTGELFF
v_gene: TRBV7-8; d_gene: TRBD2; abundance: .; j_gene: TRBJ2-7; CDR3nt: TGTGCCAGCAGCCGACTAGCCCGTAGGTCGGAGCAGTACTTC; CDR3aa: CASSRLARRSEQYF
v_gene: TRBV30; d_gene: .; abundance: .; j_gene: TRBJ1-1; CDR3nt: TGTGCCTGGAGCCCCAGCGACACTGAAGCTTTCTTT; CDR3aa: CAWSPSDTEAFF
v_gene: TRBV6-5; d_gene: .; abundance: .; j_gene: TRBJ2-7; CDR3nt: TGTGCCAGCAGCCAGAACTACGAGCAGTACTTC; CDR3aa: CASSQNYEQYF
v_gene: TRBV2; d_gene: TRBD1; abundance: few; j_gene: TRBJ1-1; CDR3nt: TGTGCCAGCAGTACCGACAGGGTGGGAGCTTTCTTT; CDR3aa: CASSTDRVGAFF
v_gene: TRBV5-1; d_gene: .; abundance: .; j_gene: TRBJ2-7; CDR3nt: TGCGCCAGCAGCTCGTCGCCACCGTTGGGGGAGACCTACGAGCAGTACTTC; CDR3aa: CASSSSPPLGETYEQYF
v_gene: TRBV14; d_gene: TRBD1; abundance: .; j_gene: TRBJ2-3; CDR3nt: TGTGCCAGCAGCCAAAGGACAGGGGGGACAGATACGCAGTATTTT; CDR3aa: CASSQRTGGTDTQYF
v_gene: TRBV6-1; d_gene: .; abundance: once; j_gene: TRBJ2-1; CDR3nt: TGTGCCAGCGGGAGGAACAACTACAATGAGCAGTTCTTC; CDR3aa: CASGRNNYNEQFF
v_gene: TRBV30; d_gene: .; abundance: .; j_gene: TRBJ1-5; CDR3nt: TGTGCCTGGAGTCAGGATAGCAATCAGCCCCAGCATTTT; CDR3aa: CAWSQDSNQPQHF